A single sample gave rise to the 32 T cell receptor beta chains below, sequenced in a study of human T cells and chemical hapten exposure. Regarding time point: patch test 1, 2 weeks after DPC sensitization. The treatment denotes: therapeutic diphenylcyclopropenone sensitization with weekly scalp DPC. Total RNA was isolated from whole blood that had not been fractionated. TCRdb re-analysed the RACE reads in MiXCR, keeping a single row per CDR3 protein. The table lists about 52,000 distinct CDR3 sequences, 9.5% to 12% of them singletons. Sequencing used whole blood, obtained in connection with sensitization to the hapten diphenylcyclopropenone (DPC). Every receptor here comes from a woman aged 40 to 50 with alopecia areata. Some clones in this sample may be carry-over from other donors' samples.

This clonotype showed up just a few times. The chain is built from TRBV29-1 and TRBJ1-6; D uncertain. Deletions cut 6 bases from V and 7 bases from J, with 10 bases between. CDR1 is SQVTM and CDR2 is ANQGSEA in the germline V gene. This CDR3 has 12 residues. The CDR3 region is CSVSVGNSPLHF. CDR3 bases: TGCAGCGTGTCCGTAGGCAATTCACCCCTCCACTTT.

CDR3 DNA sequence: TGCGCCAGCAGCCCCCTCCTCGGCACTGAAGCTTTCTTT. Translation gives CASSPLLGTEAFF. V gene TRBV5-1 combines with J gene TRBJ1-1; unclear D gene. V lost 4 bases to trimming and J lost 4 bases, with 11 bases between them. CDR1 and CDR2 (germline): SGHRS, YFSETQ. The CDR3 is made up of 13 amino acids.

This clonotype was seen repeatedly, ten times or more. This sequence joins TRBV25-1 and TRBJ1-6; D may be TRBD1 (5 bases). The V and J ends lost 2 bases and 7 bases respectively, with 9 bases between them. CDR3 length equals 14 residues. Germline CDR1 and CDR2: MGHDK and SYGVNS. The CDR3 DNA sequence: TGTGCCAGCAGTGAACGTCAGGGCAATTCACCCCTCCACTTT. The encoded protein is CASSERQGNSPLHF. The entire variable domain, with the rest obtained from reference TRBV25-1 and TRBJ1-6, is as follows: EADIYQTPRYLVIGTGKKITLECSQTMGHDKMYWYQQDPGMELHLIHYSYGVNSTEKGDLSSESTVSRIRTEHFPLTLESARPSHTSQYLCASSERQGNSPLHFGNGTRLTVT.

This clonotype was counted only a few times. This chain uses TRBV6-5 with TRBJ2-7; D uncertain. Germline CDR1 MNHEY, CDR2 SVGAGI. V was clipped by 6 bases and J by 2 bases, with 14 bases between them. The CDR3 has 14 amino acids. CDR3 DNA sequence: TGTGCCAGCAGAATCTACAGTAACGCCTACGAGCAGTACTTC. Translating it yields CASRIYSNAYEQYF.

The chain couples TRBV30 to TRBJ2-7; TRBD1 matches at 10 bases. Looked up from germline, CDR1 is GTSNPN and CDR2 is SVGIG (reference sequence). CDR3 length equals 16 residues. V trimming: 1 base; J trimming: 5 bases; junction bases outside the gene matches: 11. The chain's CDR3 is CAWSGTGGVRRHEQYF. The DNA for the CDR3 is TGTGCCTGGAGTGGGACAGGGGGGGTGCGGCGCCACGAGCAGTACTTC.

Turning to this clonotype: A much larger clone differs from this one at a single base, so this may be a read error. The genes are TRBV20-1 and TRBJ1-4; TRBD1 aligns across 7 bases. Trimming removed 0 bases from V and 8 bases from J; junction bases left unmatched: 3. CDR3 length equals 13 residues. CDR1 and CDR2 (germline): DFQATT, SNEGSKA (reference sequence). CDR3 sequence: CSARESRGEKLFF. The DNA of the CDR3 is TGCAGTGCTAGAGAATCCAGGGGGGAAAAACTGTTTTTT.

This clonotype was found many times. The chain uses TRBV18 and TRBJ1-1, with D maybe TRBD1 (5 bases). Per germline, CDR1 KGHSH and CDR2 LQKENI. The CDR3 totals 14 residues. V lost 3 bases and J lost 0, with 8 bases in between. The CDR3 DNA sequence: TGTGCCAGCTCACCGGGGGGAATGAACACTGAAGCTTTCTTT. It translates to CASSPGGMNTEAFF. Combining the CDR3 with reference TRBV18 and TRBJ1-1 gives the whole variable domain NAGVMQNPRHLVRRRGQEARLRCSPMKGHSHVYWYRQLPEEGLKFMVYLQKENIIDESGMPKERFSAEFPKEGPSILRIQQVVRGDSAAYFCASSPGGMNTEAFFGQGTRLTVV.

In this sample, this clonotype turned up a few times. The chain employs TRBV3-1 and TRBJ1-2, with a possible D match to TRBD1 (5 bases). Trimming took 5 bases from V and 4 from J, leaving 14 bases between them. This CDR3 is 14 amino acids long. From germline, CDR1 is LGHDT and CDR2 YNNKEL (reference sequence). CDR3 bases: TGTGCCAGCAGCAAAGGGGCCAGCCTCTATGGCTACACCTTC. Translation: CASSKGASLYGYTF.

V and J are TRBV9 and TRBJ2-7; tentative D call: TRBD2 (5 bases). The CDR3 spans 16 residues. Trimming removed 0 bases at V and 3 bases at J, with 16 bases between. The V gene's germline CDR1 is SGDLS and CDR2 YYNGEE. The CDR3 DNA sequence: TGTGCCAGCAGCGTAGCTCATGGAGGCCAGGTCTACGAGCAGTACTTC. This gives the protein CASSVAHGGQVYEQYF.

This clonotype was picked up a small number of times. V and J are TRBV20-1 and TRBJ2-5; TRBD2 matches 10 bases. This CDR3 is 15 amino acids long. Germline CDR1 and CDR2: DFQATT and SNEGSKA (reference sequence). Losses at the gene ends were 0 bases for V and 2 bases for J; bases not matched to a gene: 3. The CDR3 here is CSARDILAGQETQYF. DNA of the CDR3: TGCAGTGCTAGAGATATACTAGCGGGGCAAGAGACCCAGTACTTC.

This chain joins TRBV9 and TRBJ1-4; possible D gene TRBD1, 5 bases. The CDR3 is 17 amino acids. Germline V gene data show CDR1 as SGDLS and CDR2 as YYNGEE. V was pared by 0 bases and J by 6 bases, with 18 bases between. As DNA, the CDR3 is TGTGCCAGCAGCGTAGAAGGCTCGAGGAGGGACCATGAAAAACTGTTTTTT. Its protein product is CASSVEGSRRDHEKLFF.

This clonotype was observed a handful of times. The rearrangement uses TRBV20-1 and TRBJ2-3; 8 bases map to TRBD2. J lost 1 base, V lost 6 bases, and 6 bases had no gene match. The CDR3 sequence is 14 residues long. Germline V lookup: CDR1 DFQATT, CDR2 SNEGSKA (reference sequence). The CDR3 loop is CSANGRGGTDTQYF. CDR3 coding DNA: TGCAGTGCGAACGGGAGGGGCGGCACAGATACGCAGTATTTT.

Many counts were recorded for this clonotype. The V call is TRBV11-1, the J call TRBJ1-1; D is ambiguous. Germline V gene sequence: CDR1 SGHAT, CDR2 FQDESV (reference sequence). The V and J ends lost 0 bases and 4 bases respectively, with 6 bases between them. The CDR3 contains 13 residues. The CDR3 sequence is CASSLALGTEAFF. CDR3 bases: TGTGCCAGCAGCTTAGCGTTGGGCACTGAAGCTTTCTTT.

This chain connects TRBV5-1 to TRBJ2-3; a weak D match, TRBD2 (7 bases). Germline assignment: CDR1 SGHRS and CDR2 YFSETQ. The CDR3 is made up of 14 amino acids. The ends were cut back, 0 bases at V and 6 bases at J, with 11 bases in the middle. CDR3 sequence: CASSLGGGEDTQYF. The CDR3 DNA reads TGCGCCAGCAGCTTGGGCGGGGGCGAGGATACGCAGTATTTT.

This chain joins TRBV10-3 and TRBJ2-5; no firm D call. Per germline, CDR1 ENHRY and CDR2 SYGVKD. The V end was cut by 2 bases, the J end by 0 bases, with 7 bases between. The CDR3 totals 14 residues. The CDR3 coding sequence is TGTGCCATCAGTGAGGGCCAGAACCAAGAGACCCAGTACTTC. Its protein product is CAISEGQNQETQYF.

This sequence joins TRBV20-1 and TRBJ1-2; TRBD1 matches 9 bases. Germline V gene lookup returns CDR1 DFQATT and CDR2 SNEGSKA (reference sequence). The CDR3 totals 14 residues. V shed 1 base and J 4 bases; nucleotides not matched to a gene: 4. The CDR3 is CSARVYRGLYGYTF. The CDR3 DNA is TGCAGTGCTAGAGTTTACAGGGGGCTCTATGGCTACACCTTC.

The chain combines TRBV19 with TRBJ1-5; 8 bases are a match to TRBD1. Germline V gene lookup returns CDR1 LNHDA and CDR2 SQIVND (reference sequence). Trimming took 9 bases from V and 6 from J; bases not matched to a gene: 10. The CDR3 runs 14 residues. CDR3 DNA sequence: TGTGCCAGCGCCGACAGGGGAGTAGTTCAGCCCCAGCATTTT. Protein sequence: CASADRGVVQPQHF.

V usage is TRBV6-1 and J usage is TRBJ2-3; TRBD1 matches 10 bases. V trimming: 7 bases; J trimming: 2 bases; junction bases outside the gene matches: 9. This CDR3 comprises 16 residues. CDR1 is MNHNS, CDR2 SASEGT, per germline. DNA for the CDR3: TGTGCCAGCAAAGCGTCGGGACAGGGGTACACAGATACGCAGTATTTT. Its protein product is CASKASGQGYTDTQYF.

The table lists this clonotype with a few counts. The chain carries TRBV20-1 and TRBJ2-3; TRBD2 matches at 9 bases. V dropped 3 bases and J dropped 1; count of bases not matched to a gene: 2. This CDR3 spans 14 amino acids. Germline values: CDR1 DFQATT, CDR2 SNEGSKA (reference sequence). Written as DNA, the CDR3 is TGCAGTGCTAGTTTAGCGGGAGGCACAGATACGCAGTATTTT. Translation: CSASLAGGTDTQYF.

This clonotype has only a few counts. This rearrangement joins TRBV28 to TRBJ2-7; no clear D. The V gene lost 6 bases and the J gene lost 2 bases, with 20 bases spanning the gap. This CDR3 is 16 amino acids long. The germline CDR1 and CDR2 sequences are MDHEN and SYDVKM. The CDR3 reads CASRSNTGVSPYEQYF. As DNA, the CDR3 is TGTGCCAGCAGAAGTAATACTGGGGTGTCACCCTACGAGCAGTACTTC.

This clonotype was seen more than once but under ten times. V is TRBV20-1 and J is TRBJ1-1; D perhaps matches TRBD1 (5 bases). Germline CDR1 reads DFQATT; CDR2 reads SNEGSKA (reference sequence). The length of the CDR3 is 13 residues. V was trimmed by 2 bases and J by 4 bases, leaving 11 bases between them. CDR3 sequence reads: CSARTGGATEAFF. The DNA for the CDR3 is TGCAGTGCTAGAACCGGGGGTGCCACTGAAGCTTTCTTT.

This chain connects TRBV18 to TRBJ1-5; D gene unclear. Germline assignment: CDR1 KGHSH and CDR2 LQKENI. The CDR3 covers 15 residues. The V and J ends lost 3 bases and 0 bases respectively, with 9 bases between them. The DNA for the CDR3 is TGTGCCAGCTCACCTGGGCAAAATAGCAATCAGCCCCAGCATTTT. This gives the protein CASSPGQNSNQPQHF.

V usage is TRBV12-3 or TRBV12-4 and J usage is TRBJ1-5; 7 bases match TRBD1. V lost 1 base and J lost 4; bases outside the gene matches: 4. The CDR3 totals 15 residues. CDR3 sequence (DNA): TGTGCCAGCAGTTTAGGTCAGGGGGTAAATCAGCCCCAGCATTTT. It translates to CASSLGQGVNQPQHF.

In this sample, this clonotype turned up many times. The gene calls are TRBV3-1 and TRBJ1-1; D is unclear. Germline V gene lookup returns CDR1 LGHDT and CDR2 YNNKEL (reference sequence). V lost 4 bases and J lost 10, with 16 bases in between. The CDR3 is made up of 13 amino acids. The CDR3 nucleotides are TGTGCCAGCAGCCCCCGGACTGCATCGGGAGCTTTCTTT. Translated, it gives CASSPRTASGAFF.

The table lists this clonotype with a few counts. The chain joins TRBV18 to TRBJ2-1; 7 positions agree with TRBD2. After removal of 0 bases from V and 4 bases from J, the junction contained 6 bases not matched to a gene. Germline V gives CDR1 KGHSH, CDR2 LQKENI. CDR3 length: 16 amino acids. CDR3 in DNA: TGTGCCAGCTCACCACCCGGGACTACGCGTTACAATGAGCAGTTCTTC. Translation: CASSPPGTTRYNEQFF.

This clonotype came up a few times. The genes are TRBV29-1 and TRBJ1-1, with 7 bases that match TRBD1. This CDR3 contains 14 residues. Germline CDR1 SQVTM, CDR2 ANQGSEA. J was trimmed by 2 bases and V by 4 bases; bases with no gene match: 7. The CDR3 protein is CSVAKWDSNTEAFF. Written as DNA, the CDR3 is TGCAGCGTTGCCAAATGGGACAGTAACACTGAAGCTTTCTTT.

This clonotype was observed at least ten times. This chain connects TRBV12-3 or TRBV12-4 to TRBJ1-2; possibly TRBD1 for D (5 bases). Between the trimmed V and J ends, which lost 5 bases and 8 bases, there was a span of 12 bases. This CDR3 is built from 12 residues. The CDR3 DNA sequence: TGTGCCAGCAGTGGGGACGGAGCGGGCTACACCTTC. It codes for CASSGDGAGYTF.

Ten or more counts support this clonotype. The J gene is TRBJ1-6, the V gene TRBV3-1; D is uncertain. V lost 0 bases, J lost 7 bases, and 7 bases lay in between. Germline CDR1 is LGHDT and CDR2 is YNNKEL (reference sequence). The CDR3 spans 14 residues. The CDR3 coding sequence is TGTGCCAGCAGCCAAGAACAAGGAAATTCACCCCTCCACTTT. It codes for CASSQEQGNSPLHF.

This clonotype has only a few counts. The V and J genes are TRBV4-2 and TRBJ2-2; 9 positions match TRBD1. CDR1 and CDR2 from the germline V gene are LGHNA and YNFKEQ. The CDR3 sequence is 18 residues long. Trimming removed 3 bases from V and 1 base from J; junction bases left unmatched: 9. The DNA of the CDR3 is TGTGCCAGCAGCCAGAAGGAGTGGGACAGGGAGAACACCGGGGAGCTGTTTTTT. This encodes CASSQKEWDRENTGELFF.

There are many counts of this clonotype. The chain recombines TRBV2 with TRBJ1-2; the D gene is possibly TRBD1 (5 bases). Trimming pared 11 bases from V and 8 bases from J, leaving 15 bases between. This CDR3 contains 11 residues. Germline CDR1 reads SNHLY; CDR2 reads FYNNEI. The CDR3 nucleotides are TGTGCCGGCCGGGACCTGCGGGGCTACACCTTC. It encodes CAGRDLRGYTF. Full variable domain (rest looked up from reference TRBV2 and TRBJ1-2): EPEVTQTPSHQVTQMGQEVILRCVPISNHLYFYWYRQILGQKVEFLVSFYNNEISEKSEIFDDQFSVERPDGSNFTLKIRSTKLEDSAMYFCAGRDLRGYTFGSGTRLTVV.

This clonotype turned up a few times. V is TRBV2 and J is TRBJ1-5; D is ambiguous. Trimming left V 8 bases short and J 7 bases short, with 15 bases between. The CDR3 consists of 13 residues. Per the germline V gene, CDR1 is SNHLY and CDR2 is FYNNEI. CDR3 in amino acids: CASDEYLNQPQHF. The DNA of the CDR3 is TGTGCCAGCGACGAGTATCTAAACCAGCCCCAGCATTTT. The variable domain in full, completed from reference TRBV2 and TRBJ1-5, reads EPEVTQTPSHQVTQMGQEVILRCVPISNHLYFYWYRQILGQKVEFLVSFYNNEISEKSEIFDDQFSVERPDGSNFTLKIRSTKLEDSAMYFCASDEYLNQPQHFGDGTRLSIL.

The CDR3 DNA sequence: TGTGCCAGCAGCTTAGGGAGCGGGAGCCACTCCTACGAGCAGTACTTC. Protein: CASSLGSGSHSYEQYF. V usage is TRBV7-2 and J usage is TRBJ2-7; 8 bases align to TRBD2. Germline V gives CDR1 SGHTA, CDR2 FQGNSA. The CDR3 sequence is 16 residues long. The J segment lost 0 bases and the V segment lost 1 base, leaving 5 bases of the junction unmatched.